Following are 28 T cell receptor gamma chains from one sample sequenced in a study of gamma delta lymphoproliferative disorders and STAT genes (dated by TCRdb to 2017 to 2018). Libraries came from multiplex PCR. The sample was run on an Illumina MiSeq. TCRdb called clones afresh from the public reads with CATT; identical DNA rows were later merged. The sample profile shows roughly 4,100 gamma-chain clones; over 7% of them were found once. Roughly 32% of the sample comes from the top ten. For both patients and controls, peripheral blood mononuclear cells were isolated, and the genomic DNA from these cells was used for TCR sequencing. The sequenced material came from blood. The receptors stem from a human donor in good health.

This clone was seen only a few times. A single base separates this from a much larger clone, so it may be a read error. The chain recombines TRGV8 with TRGJP2. Matching the DNA to germline supplied the J gene, which TCRdb does not give. The trim removed 4 bases at V and 3 bases at J, leaving 8 bases unmatched. The germline gives CDR1 VENAVY, CDR2 YDSYNSRV. The CDR3 runs 15 residues. The CDR3 sequence: CATWERIGSDWIKTF. CDR3 coding DNA: TGTGCCACCTGGGAAAGGATAGGTAGTGATTGGATCAAGACGTTT.

This clone was detected ten times or more. A far bigger clonotype differs at one base, so this is likely a read error. This same CDR3 is encoded by further DNA sequences in the sample. The V and J genes are TRGV11 and TRGJ1 or TRGJ2. TCRdb records no J gene; here it was assigned by comparing the DNA to germline. TRGV11 is placed among ORFs of uncertain function. The CDR3 consists of 17 residues. CDR3 nucleotide sequence: TGTACCACTGTACCTGTCAGATCCTCACAGGGCGGGTTTAAGAAACTCTTT. The encoded protein is CTTVPVRSSQGGFKKLF.

This clone counts as medium-sized. CDR3 sequence: CATWDAPTTGWFKIF. DNA of the CDR3: TGTGCCACCTGGGATGCCCCAACCACTGGTTGGTTCAAGATATTT. The chain has TRGV4 and TRGJP1. TCRdb records no J gene; here it was assigned by comparing the DNA to germline. The length of the CDR3 is 15 residues. V trimming: 2 bases; J trimming: 2 bases; junction bases outside the gene matches: 5. Germline CDR1 reads EGSTGY; CDR2 reads YDSYTSSV.

This sequence joins TRGV5 and TRGJ1 or TRGJ2. Here the J gene came from matching the DNA to germline, since TCRdb omits it. This CDR3 contains 12 residues. Germline lookup yields CDR1 VINAFY and CDR2 YDVSNSKD. V trimming: 0 bases; J trimming: 10 bases; junction bases outside the gene matches: 6. The CDR3 DNA is TGTGCCACCTGGGACAGGAAGGGCAAGAAACTCTTT. Its translation: CATWDRKGKKLF.

This clone was detected ten times or more. The CDR3 bases are TGTGCCACCTGGGCACCTAAGAAACTCTTT. Protein product: CATWAPKKLF. V usage is TRGV5 and J usage is TRGJ1 or TRGJ2. The J gene, missing from TCRdb, was assigned here through DNA to germline matching. Trimming cost V 5 bases and J 9 bases; bases outside gene matches: 4. The CDR3 is 10 amino acids. Germline CDR1 reads VINAFY; CDR2 reads YDVSNSKD.

By share of the sample, this clone is medium-sized. This chain connects TRGV10 to TRGJ1 or TRGJ2. Here the J gene was assigned by germline matching of the DNA, as TCRdb has none. TRGV10 is an ORF; its function is uncertain. The V gene end was trimmed by 8 bases and the J gene end by 8 bases; junction bases not matched to a gene: 7. This CDR3 is 11 amino acids long. The CDR3 nucleotides read TGTGCTGCGTGGGCACCGAATAAGAAACTCTTT. Residues: CAAWAPNKKLF.

This clone was picked up many times. This chain's CDR3 is CATWERDYKKLF. CDR3 nucleotide sequence: TGTGCCACCTGGGAAAGAGATTATAAGAAACTCTTT. The chain couples TRGV5 to TRGJ1 or TRGJ2. TCRdb supplies no J gene; here it was assigned by aligning the nucleotide sequence to germline. In germline, CDR1 is VINAFY, CDR2 YDVSNSKD. This CDR3 contains 12 residues. V shed 4 bases and J 5 bases; nucleotides not matched to a gene: 5.

The table lists this clone with many counts. The protein TCRdb lists belongs to a much larger clone and differs from this DNA's translation at residue 3, which points to a read error; the protein shown is made from the DNA. V gene TRGV8 combines with J gene TRGJ1 or TRGJ2. The J gene, missing from TCRdb, was assigned here through DNA to germline matching. The germline CDR1 and CDR2 sequences are VENAVY and YDSYNSRV. This CDR3 spans 12 amino acids. The CDR3 region has the DNA TGTGCCGCCTGGAAATTTTATTATAAGAAACTCTTT. Translated: CAAWKFYYKKLF.

Relative to its sample, this clone is medium-sized (0.01 to 0.1%). V and J are TRGV2 and TRGJ1 or TRGJ2. No J gene is reported in TCRdb; it was inferred here by comparing the DNA with germline. The CDR3 contains 11 residues. With V trimmed by 5 bases and J by 9 bases, 7 bases remained unmatched. Germline loops: CDR1 EGSNGY, CDR2 YDSYNSKV. The CDR3 region has the DNA TGTGCCACCTGGGTCCCGCGTAAGAAACTCTTT. Protein product: CATWVPRKKLF.

This clone appeared many times. The chain links TRGV5 to TRGJP1. The J gene, missing from TCRdb, was assigned here through DNA to germline matching. Germline V lookup: CDR1 VINAFY, CDR2 YDVSNSKD. This CDR3 has 19 amino acids. J was trimmed by 0 bases and V by 0 bases; bases with no gene match: 13. CDR3 in DNA: TGTGCCACCTGGGACAGGCCCCCCGGACCCTATACCACTGGTTGGTTCAAGATATTT. Translated, it gives CATWDRPPGPYTTGWFKIF.

By its share, this clone is medium-sized. The chain employs TRGV10 and TRGJ1 or TRGJ2. Because TCRdb records no J gene, it was assigned here through a match of the DNA to germline. TRGV10 carries the ORF label, with uncertain function. The V and J ends lost 10 bases and 11 bases, in that order; junction bases with no gene match: 9. This CDR3 has 10 residues. CDR3 nucleotide sequence: TGTGCTGCGTTCGGTCCGGAGAAACTCTTT. Protein: CAAFGPEKLF.

This clone showed up just a few times. This sequence may be a read error, since a much larger clone differs from it by one base. Other DNA sequences in this specimen translate into the identical CDR3. The chain joins TRGV9 to TRGJ1 or TRGJ2. The J gene, left out of TCRdb, was set here by checking the DNA against germline. The CDR3 is 13 residues long. CDR1 is GITISATS and CDR2 is ISYDGTV in the germline V gene (reference sequence). V was clipped by 1 base and J by 2 bases; unmatched bases: 2. The CDR3: CALWEVDYYKKLF. The CDR3 DNA reads as TGTGCCTTGTGGGAGGTAGATTATTATAAGAAACTCTTT.

This clone occurred many times. This rearrangement joins TRGV9 to TRGJP1. TCRdb carries no J gene annotation; the J gene was assigned here by matching the DNA with germline. With V trimmed by 12 bases and J by 0 bases, 7 bases remained unmatched. This CDR3 has 13 amino acids. Germline V gene data show CDR1 as GITISATS and CDR2 as ISYDGTV (reference sequence). In DNA, the CDR3 is TGTGCCGTAGTCAATACCACTGGTTGGTTCAAGATATTT. The encoded protein is CAVVNTTGWFKIF.

This clone is medium-sized. V and J are TRGV4 and TRGJ1 or TRGJ2. The J gene, left out of TCRdb, was set here by checking the DNA against germline. The V segment lost 2 bases and the J segment 9 bases; nucleotides outside the gene matches: 4. The CDR3 spans 11 residues. Germline lookup yields CDR1 EGSTGY and CDR2 YDSYTSSV. The CDR3 spells CATWDVGKKLF. The CDR3 DNA sequence: TGTGCCACCTGGGATGTGGGTAAGAAACTCTTT.

The V gene is TRGV4, the J gene TRGJP1. Since TCRdb gives no J gene, matching the DNA to germline was used here to assign it. CDR1 is EGSTGY and CDR2 is YDSYTSSV in the germline V gene. The CDR3 sequence is 17 residues long. V dropped 0 bases and J dropped 2; count of bases not matched to a gene: 9. The CDR3 loop is CATWDGPRATTGWFKIF. DNA for the CDR3: TGTGCCACCTGGGATGGGCCGAGGGCCACCACTGGTTGGTTCAAGATATTT.

By share, this clone counts as medium-sized. The CDR3 region is CAAWENYYKKLF. The CDR3, as DNA: TGTGCTGCGTGGGAGAATTATTATAAGAAACTCTTT. J is TRGJ1 or TRGJ2 and V is TRGV10. The J gene, absent from TCRdb, was called here by matching the DNA to germline. TRGV10 is assigned to the ORF class and has an uncertain function. V lost 8 bases to trimming and J lost 0 bases; unmatched junction nucleotides: 2. This CDR3 contains 12 residues.

This clone counts as medium-sized. The chain carries TRGV8 and TRGJP2. The J gene was missing in TCRdb and was found by matching the end of the DNA to germline. The ends lost 0 bases at V and 0 bases at J; junction bases unmatched: 10. This CDR3 has 18 residues. Germline CDR1 is VENAVY and CDR2 is YDSYNSRV. CDR3 sequence: CATWDRQIGHSSDWIKTF. The DNA of the CDR3 is TGTGCCACCTGGGATAGGCAAATCGGTCATAGTAGTGATTGGATCAAGACGTTT.

This clone was recorded a few times. The chain carries TRGV9 and TRGJ1 or TRGJ2. TCRdb gives no J gene; it was assigned here by matching the DNA to germline. Unmatched junction bases numbered 19, after V lost 5 bases and J lost 9 bases. The CDR3 length is 15 residues. CDR1 is GITISATS, CDR2 ISYDGTV, per germline (reference sequence). Here the CDR3 reads CALWGWRLRGFKKLF. CDR3 nucleotide sequence: TGTGCCTTGTGGGGGTGGCGTCTGAGGGGATTTAAGAAACTCTTT.

This clone came up many times. The chain combines TRGV10 with TRGJ1 or TRGJ2. TCRdb records no J gene; here it was assigned by comparing the DNA to germline. TRGV10 carries the ORF label, with uncertain function. The CDR3 totals 13 residues. The V segment lost 8 bases and the J segment 7 bases; nucleotides outside the gene matches: 12. CDR3 protein: CAAWDFVWYKKLF. The CDR3 bases are TGTGCTGCGTGGGATTTCGTCTGGTATAAGAAACTCTTT.

Ten or more counts support this clone. The chain carries TRGV4 and TRGJ1 or TRGJ2. No J gene is reported in TCRdb; it was inferred here by comparing the DNA with germline. This CDR3 has 12 residues. Germline V lookup: CDR1 EGSTGY, CDR2 YDSYTSSV. V lost 10 bases and J lost 7; bases outside the gene matches: 13. The chain's CDR3 is CATRPRPYKKLF. The CDR3, as DNA: TGTGCCACTCGGCCCCGTCCCTATAAGAAACTCTTT.

Judged by abundance, this clone is medium-sized. V is TRGV4 and J is TRGJP1. The J gene, missing from TCRdb, was assigned here through DNA to germline matching. V shed 8 bases, J shed 0 bases, and the junction held 15 bases outside the gene matches. Per germline, CDR1 EGSTGY and CDR2 YDSYTSSV. The length of the CDR3 is 17 residues. The CDR3 region has the DNA TGTGCCACCTTAACACCGCGTACAAATACCACTGGTTGGTTCAAGATATTT. This sequence encodes CATLTPRTNTTGWFKIF.

On this clone: At one end the junction does not follow the germline gene, possibly because of a read error. The chain employs TRGV5 and TRGJ1 or TRGJ2. Assignment of the J gene here rests on matching the DNA to germline, because TCRdb gives none. The CDR3 has 15 residues. Germline values: CDR1 VINAFY, CDR2 YDVSNSKD. CDR3 protein: CTTWGGVGLNYKKLF. CDR3 DNA: TGTACCACCTGGGGGGGGGTGGGCCTAAATTACAAGAAACTCTTT.

This clone occurred many times. The CDR3 spells CAAWDLRLF. The CDR3 bases are TGTGCTGCGTGGGATTTACGGCTCTTT. The V gene call is TRGV10, and the J gene call is absent. TRGV10 is marked as an open reading frame, function uncertain. CDR3 length: 9 residues.

This clone is medium-sized (0.01 to 0.1%) within its sample. The chain combines TRGV8 with TRGJP2. The J gene, absent from TCRdb, was called here by matching the DNA to germline. The V gene end was trimmed by 5 bases and the J gene end by 5 bases; junction bases not matched to a gene: 14. The CDR3 is 16 residues long. Germline loops: CDR1 VENAVY, CDR2 YDSYNSRV. The CDR3 DNA reads as TGTGCCACCTGGGGTCTTTTCGGGGGGAGTGATTGGATCAAGACGTTT. Its protein is CATWGLFGGSDWIKTF.

This clone showed up many times. The chain joins TRGV3 to TRGJ1 or TRGJ2. In the absence of a J gene in TCRdb, the DNA was matched to germline to assign it here. The germline V gene encodes CDR1 VTNTFY and CDR2 YDVSTARD (reference sequence). The CDR3 has 15 amino acids. Trimming removed 0 bases from V and 7 bases from J; junction bases left unmatched: 12. In nucleotides, the CDR3 is TGTGCCACCTGGGACAGGCCCTCGGGGGTGTATAAGAAACTCTTT. Its translation is CATWDRPSGVYKKLF.

This clone was observed at least ten times. Here the V gene is TRGV9, but the J gene went uncalled. CDR3 length equals 11 residues. Germline-derived CDR1 and CDR2 are GITISATS and ISYDGTV (reference sequence). For the CDR3, the DNA is TGTGCCTTGTGGGAGGGACGCGGCGGGCTCTTT. This sequence encodes CALWEGRGGLF.

This clone ranks as medium-sized. CDR3 in DNA: TGTGCCACTCGAAACATTTATTATAAGAAACTCTTT. Its translation: CATRNIYYKKLF. The genes are TRGV8 and TRGJ1 or TRGJ2. No J gene was available from TCRdb, and it was assigned here by a germline match of the DNA. The CDR3 spans 12 residues. Unmatched junction bases numbered 9, after V lost 10 bases and J lost 3 bases. Germline values: CDR1 VENAVY, CDR2 YDSYNSRV.

The V gene is TRGV9, the J gene TRGJP. TCRdb lists no J gene, so it was determined here by aligning the DNA to germline. V lost 3 bases and J lost 4; bases outside the gene matches: 9. Germline V gives CDR1 GITISATS, CDR2 ISYDGTV (reference sequence). The CDR3 sequence is 18 residues long. Here the CDR3 DNA reads TGTGCCTTGTGGGAGCTCACTTTCCAAGAGTTGGGCAAAAAAATCAAGGTATTT. As protein: CALWELTFQELGKKIKVF.